The clone carrying this TCR beta chain ranks as medium-sized. The data were taken from a study of blood T cell repertoires in COVID-19. Study details: The United States, Italy and Spain supplied acute and convalescent COVID-19 samples. The cDNA or gDNA used as material had been derived from T cells, B-cell-depleted T cells, or PBMCs.

TCRdb keeps only in-frame clones here, not all; method: immunoSEQ multiplex PCR. The sample consists of approximately 300,000 clones, around 90% of them appearing once. Trimming took 3 bases from V and 4 from J, leaving 14 bases between them. Germline loops: CDR1 MNHEY, CDR2 SMNVEV (reference sequence). CDR3 length equals 15 residues. This rearrangement joins TRBV27 to TRBJ2-3; perhaps TRBD2 as D (5 bases). The sequence came from a woman younger than 45 with COVID-19, enrolled during active disease. Sequenced input: peripheral blood. CDR3 in amino acids: CASSFGGSLADTQYF. In DNA, the CDR3 is TGTGCCAGCAGTTTCGGTGGGAGTTTAGCAGATACGCAGTATTTT.